The rows below give T cell receptor beta chains drawn from one sample of a study of human thymus T cells. Data came from immunoSEQ multiplex PCR; TCRdb stores just in-frame clones and leaves some out. This table has about 130,000 clones, over 85% appearing once. The specimen sequenced was thymus tissue. These receptors were obtained from a boy younger than two with a congenital heart defect but otherwise immunologically healthy. CDR3s include the opening cysteine and the closing phenylalanine or tryptophan. The D gene is left open where the match is weak. Clone size is not always given. Where it is, it says once, few, many or a class for expanded clones.

V: TRBV5-1
D: NA
J: TRBJ2-5
size: NA
CDR3: CASSLEGAKQETQYF
DNA: TGCGCCAGCAGCTTGGAAGGAGCGAAACAAGAGACCCAGTACTTC

V: TRBV25-1
D: NA
J: TRBJ2-3
size: NA
CDR3: CASKCRGGALTDTQYF
DNA: TGTGCCAGCAAATGTCGCGGGGGCGCTCTTACAGATACGCAGTATTTT

V: TRBV5-1
D: NA
J: TRBJ2-5
size: once
CDR3: CASSLVGKAPQETQYF
DNA: TGCGCCAGCAGCTTGGTCGGAAAAGCGCCCCAAGAGACCCAGTACTTC

V: TRBV15
D: NA
J: TRBJ1-2
size: NA
CDR3: CATSRGPLTVYGYTF
DNA: TGTGCCACCAGCAGAGGTCCCTTGACAGTGTATGGCTACACCTTC

V: TRBV27
D: TRBD2
J: TRBJ2-5
size: NA
CDR3: CASSRRLAGGYRKETQYF
DNA: TGTGCCAGCAGTCGAAGACTAGCGGGGGGCTACCGAAAGGAGACCCAGTACTTC

V: TRBV18
D: NA
J: TRBJ2-7
size: NA
CDR3: CASSPKDAYEQYF
DNA: TGTGCCAGCTCACCAAAAGATGCCTACGAGCAGTACTTC

V: TRBV5-6
D: TRBD2
J: TRBJ2-1
size: NA
CDR3: CASSFSGGADEQFF
DNA: TGTGCCAGCAGCTTTAGCGGGGGGGCCGATGAGCAGTTCTTC

V: TRBV6-1
D: TRBD1
J: TRBJ1-1
size: NA
CDR3: CASYRGQDTEAFF
DNA: TGTGCCAGCTACAGGGGGCAGGACACTGAAGCTTTCTTT

V: TRBV15
D: NA
J: TRBJ1-1
size: NA
CDR3: CATSVAPNTEAFF
DNA: TGTGCCACCAGCGTCGCCCCGAACACTGAAGCTTTCTTT

V: TRBV11-2
D: NA
J: TRBJ2-3
size: NA
CDR3: CASSLALEGEGTDTQYF
DNA: TGTGCCAGCAGCTTAGCCCTTGAAGGGGAGGGCACAGATACGCAGTATTTT

V: TRBV6-6
D: NA
J: TRBJ1-5
size: NA
CDR3: CASITEGEPNQPQHF
DNA: TGTGCCAGCATAACCGAGGGGGAGCCAAATCAGCCCCAGCATTTT

V: TRBV13
D: NA
J: TRBJ2-3
size: NA
CDR3: CASRRGDTQYF
DNA: TGTGCCAGCAGAAGAGGAGATACGCAGTATTTT

V: TRBV29-1
D: NA
J: TRBJ2-1
size: NA
CDR3: CSVETFRGWQFF
DNA: TGCAGCGTTGAGACCTTCAGGGGTTGGCAGTTCTTC

V: TRBV19
D: NA
J: TRBJ1-4
size: NA
CDR3: CASSRGDINEKLFF
DNA: TGTGCCAGTAGTAGGGGGGATATCAATGAAAAACTGTTTTTT

V: TRBV7-9
D: NA
J: TRBJ2-5
size: NA
CDR3: CASRTGRGETQYF
DNA: TGTGCCAGCAGGACCGGCCGTGGGGAGACCCAGTACTTC

V: TRBV19
D: TRBD2
J: TRBJ2-2
size: NA
CDR3: CASRPGLAGGPGELFF
DNA: TGTGCCAGTAGACCGGGACTAGCGGGGGGGCCCGGGGAGCTGTTTTTT

V: TRBV20-1
D: NA
J: TRBJ2-5
size: NA
CDR3: CSALFGERQYF
DNA: TGCAGTGCCCTGTTTGGGGAGCGACAGTACTTC

V: TRBV7-8
D: TRBD2
J: TRBJ2-1
size: NA
CDR3: CASSPLRVAGAYNEQFF
DNA: TGTGCCAGCAGCCCCTTGAGAGTAGCGGGGGCCTACAATGAGCAGTTCTTC

V: TRBV5-1
D: NA
J: TRBJ2-5
size: NA
CDR3: CASSCHQETQYF
DNA: TGCGCCAGCAGCTGCCACCAAGAGACCCAGTACTTC

V: TRBV27
D: TRBD2
J: TRBJ2-3
size: NA
CDR3: CASSHWTSGGTDTQYF
DNA: TGTGCCAGCAGTCACTGGACTAGCGGGGGCACAGATACGCAGTATTTT

V: TRBV19
D: NA
J: TRBJ2-6
size: NA
CDR3: CASSKASPSGANVLTF
DNA: TGTGCCAGTAGTAAGGCGTCTCCCTCTGGGGCCAACGTCCTGACTTTC

V: TRBV28
D: TRBD2
J: TRBJ2-7
size: NA
CDR3: CASSSRLAEIYEQYF
DNA: TGTGCCAGCAGTTCCAGACTAGCGGAGATCTACGAGCAGTACTTC

V: TRBV7-8
D: TRBD1
J: TRBJ1-2
size: few
CDR3: CASSSEDREKGGYTF
DNA: TGTGCCAGCAGTTCAGAGGACAGGGAGAAGGGTGGCTACACCTTC

V: TRBV5-1
D: NA
J: TRBJ2-1
size: NA
CDR3: CASSRDSPDYSYNEQFF
DNA: TGCGCCAGCAGCCGGGACTCCCCAGACTACTCCTACAATGAGCAGTTCTTC

V: TRBV19
D: NA
J: TRBJ2-1
size: NA
CDR3: CAGSMQGGDEQFF
DNA: TGTGCCGGTAGTATGCAGGGGGGGGATGAGCAGTTCTTC

V: TRBV7-2
D: TRBD2
J: TRBJ2-1
size: NA
CDR3: CASYQRGTNNEQFF
DNA: TGTGCCAGTTACCAGCGGGGGACAAACAATGAGCAGTTCTTC

V: TRBV5-5
D: NA
J: TRBJ1-1
size: NA
CDR3: CASSLASRGAGEAFF
DNA: TGTGCCAGCAGCTTGGCGTCGAGGGGCGCGGGTGAAGCTTTCTTT

V: TRBV4-2
D: TRBD1
J: TRBJ1-1
size: few
CDR3: CASSQRGQTNTEAFF
DNA: TGTGCCAGCAGCCAAAGGGGACAGACTAACACTGAAGCTTTCTTT

V: TRBV6-5
D: NA
J: TRBJ1-5
size: NA
CDR3: CASSYTYNQPQHF
DNA: TGTGCCAGCAGTTACACATACAATCAGCCCCAGCATTTT

V: TRBV10-2
D: TRBD2
J: TRBJ2-5
size: NA
CDR3: CASSESPSGWYQETQYF
DNA: TGCGCCAGCAGTGAGTCGCCTAGCGGGTGGTACCAAGAGACCCAGTACTTC

V: TRBV4-1
D: TRBD1
J: TRBJ2-1
size: NA
CDR3: CASSLEGARVYNEQFF
DNA: TGCGCCAGCAGCCTCGAGGGGGCGCGGGTCTACAATGAGCAGTTCTTC

V: TRBV7-9
D: TRBD1
J: TRBJ1-1
size: NA
CDR3: CASSPRDRAANTEAFF
DNA: TGTGCCAGCAGCCCCCGGGACAGGGCTGCGAACACTGAAGCTTTCTTT

V: TRBV5-1
D: NA
J: TRBJ2-7
size: NA
CDR3: CASSTGTAKVYEQYF
DNA: TGCGCCAGCAGCACGGGGACGGCCAAGGTCTACGAGCAGTACTTC